These 20 T cell receptor beta chains were sequenced from one sample in a study of blood T cell repertoires in COVID-19 (dated by TCRdb to 2018 to 2020). The receptor library was made with the immunoSEQ multiplex PCR assay. Here the immuneACCESS table is served through TCRdb, limited to in-frame sequences with V and J called. Missing clones are a known gap in these copies; in checked studies unresolved V genes cover under half, and the rest lacks a known reason. The sample includes about 150,000 clones, with 85% to 90% observed a single time. In total, the top ten clones hold 15% of the sample. The source material was peripheral blood. These receptors all stem from a woman in her thirties or forties with acute or convalescent COVID-19.

This clone was counted a single time. V usage is TRBV29-1 and J usage is TRBJ1-5; a weak D match, TRBD1 (6 bases). The V gene's germline CDR1 is SQVTM and CDR2 ANQGSEA. This CDR3 spans 14 amino acids. Trimming cost V 4 bases and J 4 bases, with 14 bases left between them. The CDR3 nucleotides are TGCAGCGTTGCGCAGGGGCTCGGAAATCAGCCCCAGCATTTT. It translates to CSVAQGLGNQPQHF.

This clone has more than one count but fewer than ten. The chain recombines TRBV7-9 with TRBJ2-7, with D tentatively TRBD1 (6 bases). Germline V lookup: CDR1 SEHNR, CDR2 FQNEAQ (reference sequence). This CDR3 has 14 amino acids. V lost 3 bases to trimming and J lost 3 bases, with 12 bases between them. In DNA, the CDR3 is TGTGCCAGCAGCTTTTCCGGGACACTCTACGAGCAGTACTTC. This encodes CASSFSGTLYEQYF.

This clone appeared a few times. This chain connects TRBV11-3 to TRBJ1-1; no definite D call. The CDR3 runs to 13 residues. Looked up from germline, CDR1 is SGHNT and CDR2 is YENEEA. Trimming stripped 1 base from V and 6 bases from J, with 9 bases between. CDR3 nucleotide sequence: TGTGCCAGCAGCTTAGTCGGGAGCTCTGAAGCTTTCTTT. This encodes CASSLVGSSEAFF.

With respect to this clone: Other DNA sequences in the sample encode the same CDR3. The V gene is TRBV5-1, the J gene TRBJ2-3, with D possibly being TRBD2 (6 bases). This CDR3 spans 15 amino acids. Germline CDR1 is SGHRS and CDR2 is YFSETQ. Trimming removed 4 bases at V and 1 base at J, with 13 bases between. CDR3 nucleotides: TGCGCCAGCAGCATCGGAGGGGCGGGCACAGATACGCAGTATTTT. Translating gives CASSIGGAGTDTQYF. The full variable domain, with the rest looked up from reference TRBV5-1 and TRBJ2-3, is KAGVTQTPRYLIKTRGQQVTLSCSPISGHRSVSWYQQTPGQGLQFLFEYFSETQRNKGNFPGRFSGRQFSNSRSEMNVSTLELGDSALYLCASSIGGAGTDTQYFGPGTRLTVL.

V and J are TRBV30 and TRBJ1-1; D perhaps matches TRBD1 (5 bases). The CDR3 loop spans 15 amino acids. Trimming took 4 bases from V and 2 from J, leaving 17 bases between them. The germline gives CDR1 GTSNPN, CDR2 SVGIG (reference sequence). CDR3 loop: CAWIPWGRVNTEAFF. The CDR3 nucleotides read TGTGCCTGGATCCCTTGGGGCAGAGTTAACACTGAAGCTTTCTTT.

CDR3 region: CASSWDRGPYEQYF. For the CDR3, the DNA is TGTGCCAGCAGCTGGGACAGGGGCCCCTACGAGCAGTACTTC. V and J are TRBV5-4 and TRBJ2-7; 10 bases line up with TRBD1. Germline assignment: CDR1 SGHNT and CDR2 YYREEE (reference sequence). This CDR3 has 14 residues. Trimming at V came to 3 bases and at J to 2 bases, leaving 2 bases not matched to a gene.

The chain joins TRBV11-3 to TRBJ2-7, with 9 positions matching TRBD1. This CDR3 comprises 14 residues. CDR1 is SGHNT and CDR2 is YENEEA in the germline V gene. After removal of 3 bases from V and 2 bases from J, the junction contained 2 bases not matched to a gene. The CDR3 region is CASSLGTGTYEQYF. DNA for the CDR3: TGTGCCAGCAGCTTGGGGACAGGGACCTACGAGCAGTACTTC.

Regarding this clone: Germline is not matched at one junction end, which may reflect a read error. The gene calls are TRBV2 and TRBJ2-7, with unresolved D. CDR3 length equals 15 residues. In germline, CDR1 is SNHLY, CDR2 FYNNEI. The CDR3, as DNA: TGTGCCAGCAATGAAGTCGCGATCCTTCAATACGAGCAGTACTTC. Its translation: CASNEVAILQYEQYF.

This CDR3 is CASSLAPDRGYNEQFF. CDR3 nucleotides: TGCGCCAGCAGCTTGGCCCCAGACAGGGGTTACAATGAGCAGTTCTTC. This sequence joins TRBV5-1 and TRBJ2-1; TRBD1 aligns across 8 bases. CDR1 is SGHRS, CDR2 YFSETQ, per germline. J lost 4 bases, V lost 0 bases, and 6 bases had no gene match. The CDR3 extends over 16 amino acids.

The rearrangement links TRBV11-2 to TRBJ2-1, with TRBD2 identical over 12 bases. The CDR3 spans 18 residues. The junction had 12 bases not matched to a gene; V was cut back by 4 bases and J by 5 bases. Germline V gene lookup returns CDR1 SGHAT and CDR2 FQNNGV. The CDR3 nucleotides are TGTGCCAGCAGCTCAATAAAGGGACTAGCGGGCCATCACAATGAGCAGTTCTTC. Its translation is CASSSIKGLAGHHNEQFF. The full variable domain, completed using reference TRBV11-2 and TRBJ2-1, is EAGVAQSPRYKIIEKRQSVAFWCNPISGHATLYWYQQILGQGPKLLIQFQNNGVVDDSQLPKDRFSAERLKGVDSTLKIQPAKLEDSAVYLCASSSIKGLAGHHNEQFFGPGTRLTVL.

The gene calls are TRBV30 and TRBJ1-2; no clear D. CDR3 size: 12 residues. Germline CDR1 GTSNPN, CDR2 SVGIG (reference sequence). V lost 6 bases and J lost 4, with 12 bases in between. CDR3: CACRRGFYGYTF. CDR3 in DNA: TGTGCCTGCAGGAGAGGGTTCTATGGCTACACCTTC.

The chain couples TRBV6-2 or TRBV6-3 to TRBJ2-7; TRBD1 matches 7 bases. CDR3 length equals 14 residues. Trimming at V came to 5 bases and at J to 2 bases, leaving 6 bases not matched to a gene. The germline V gene has CDR1 MNHEY and CDR2 SVGEGT. The CDR3 nucleotides are TGTGCCAGCAGTCCCTGGACAGGCGCCTACGAGCAGTACTTC. Translating it yields CASSPWTGAYEQYF.

This clone was counted a few times. The rearrangement uses TRBV4-1 and TRBJ1-1; 10 bases fit TRBD1. The junction had 7 bases not matched to a gene; V was cut back by 6 bases and J by 0 bases. The CDR3 has 16 amino acids. CDR1 is MGHRA, CDR2 YSYEKL, per germline. This chain's CDR3 is CASSLDRGLLNTEAFF. The CDR3, as DNA: TGCGCCAGCAGTCTAGACAGGGGGCTCTTGAACACTGAAGCTTTCTTT.

The chain employs TRBV28 and TRBJ1-1; no clear D gene. This CDR3 region has 17 residues. V lost 6 bases and J lost 4, with 24 bases in between. CDR1 and CDR2 from the germline V gene are MDHEN and SYDVKM. CDR3 in amino acids: CASRSQKLVYEGTEAFF. In DNA form, the CDR3 reads TGTGCCAGCAGAAGTCAAAAACTTGTATATGAGGGCACTGAAGCTTTCTTT.

The rearrangement links TRBV3-1 (or the pseudogene TRBV3-2) to TRBJ1-1; D perhaps matches TRBD1 (6 bases). V was shortened by 4 bases and J by 7 bases, with 13 bases between the two germline ends. There are 13 residues in the CDR3. Germline assignment: CDR1 LGHDT and CDR2 YNNKEL (reference sequence). DNA of the CDR3: TGTGCCAGCAGCCCAGACGACAGGAGTGAAGCTTTCTTT. Its protein is CASSPDDRSEAFF.

V and J are TRBV18 and TRBJ1-1, with D unresolved. Deletions cut 1 base from V and 10 bases from J, with 10 bases between. CDR3 size: 12 residues. The germline gives CDR1 KGHSH, CDR2 LQKENI. The CDR3 DNA is TGTGCCAGCTCACCACATCAGGTGCCAGCTTTCTTT. Protein sequence: CASSPHQVPAFF.

The chain employs TRBV6-5 and TRBJ2-1; 7 positions match TRBD2. Germline V gene data show CDR1 as MNHEY and CDR2 as SVGAGI. After removal of 8 bases from V and 7 bases from J, the junction contained 14 bases not matched to a gene. The CDR3 spans 15 residues. CDR3 amino acids: CASDGTTRGENEQFF. DNA of the CDR3: TGTGCCAGCGACGGGACTACCCGAGGGGAGAATGAGCAGTTCTTC.

The chain carries TRBV5-4 and TRBJ2-7; TRBD2 is a possible D gene (5 bases). V was trimmed by 0 bases and J by 4 bases, leaving 14 bases between them. The CDR3 loop spans 15 amino acids. CDR1 is SGHNT and CDR2 is YYREEE in the germline V gene (reference sequence). The CDR3 region is CASSLERSLPYEQYF. DNA for the CDR3: TGTGCCAGCAGCTTGGAGCGGAGCCTACCGTACGAGCAGTACTTC.

The chain recombines TRBV15 with TRBJ2-2, with 8 bases identical to TRBD1. Unmatched junction bases numbered 18, after V lost 0 bases and J lost 6 bases. CDR3 length equals 20 residues. Germline loops: CDR1 LNHNV, CDR2 YYDKDF (reference sequence). CDR3 nucleotides: TGTGCCACCAGCAGAGATCTTCCCGGACAGGGCCCGGAGTCGGCCGGGGAGCTGTTTTTT. Translated, it gives CATSRDLPGQGPESAGELFF.

This clone was recorded only once. The chain recombines TRBV2 with TRBJ2-7; unclear D gene. V was shortened by 4 bases and J by 4 bases, with 8 bases between the two germline ends. Germline V gene sequence: CDR1 SNHLY, CDR2 FYNNEI. The CDR3 has 12 amino acids. CDR3 region: CASSVILYEQYF. CDR3 bases: TGTGCCAGCAGTGTAATACTATACGAGCAGTACTTC.